Given below is one T cell receptor beta chain in context. Its specificity is unknown. This CDR3 region has 15 residues. CDR1 and CDR2 from the germline V gene are MNHNS and SASEGT. The junction had 6 bases not matched to a gene; V was cut back by 2 bases and J by 5 bases. The data were obtained in a study of cytomegalovirus exposure and HLA in healthy donors. Study conclusions and caveats: Most of the TCR beta V segments (in an earlier analysis) were productive either about 87% or about 30% of the time.

Primers for the PCR totalled 60 Vbeta and 13 Jbeta. The data were produced by immunoSEQ multiplex PCR, yet TCRdb's version contains in-frame clones alone and is incomplete. The profile shows roughly 130,000 clones, about 79% of them singletons. This chain uses TRBV6-1 with TRBJ1-2, with 9 bases matching TRBD1. The sequenced sample consisted of PBMCs. The TCR was taken from a woman under 30 in good health and CMV-seropositive. CDR3: CASSEPGQGSYGYTF. CDR3 in DNA: TGTGCCAGCAGTGAACCGGGACAGGGAAGTTATGGCTACACCTTC.